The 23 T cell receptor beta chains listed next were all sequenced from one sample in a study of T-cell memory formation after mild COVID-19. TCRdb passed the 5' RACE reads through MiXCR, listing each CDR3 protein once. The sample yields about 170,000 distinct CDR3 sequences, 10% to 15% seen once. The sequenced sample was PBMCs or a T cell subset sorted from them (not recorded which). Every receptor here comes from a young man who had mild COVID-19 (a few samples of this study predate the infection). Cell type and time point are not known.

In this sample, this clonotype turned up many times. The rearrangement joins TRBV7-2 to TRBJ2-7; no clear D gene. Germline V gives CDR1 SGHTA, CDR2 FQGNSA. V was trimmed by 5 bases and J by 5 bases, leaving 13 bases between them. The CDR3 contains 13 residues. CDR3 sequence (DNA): TGTGCCAGCAGCCGTCTCACGTCCCACGAGCAGTACGTC. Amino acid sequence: CASSRLTSHEQYV.

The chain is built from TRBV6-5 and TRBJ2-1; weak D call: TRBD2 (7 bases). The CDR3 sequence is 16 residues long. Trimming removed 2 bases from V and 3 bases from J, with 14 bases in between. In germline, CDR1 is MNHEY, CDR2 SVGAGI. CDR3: CASSYGGAEIYNEQFF. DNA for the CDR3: TGTGCCAGCAGTTACGGGGGGGCGGAAATCTACAATGAGCAGTTCTTC.

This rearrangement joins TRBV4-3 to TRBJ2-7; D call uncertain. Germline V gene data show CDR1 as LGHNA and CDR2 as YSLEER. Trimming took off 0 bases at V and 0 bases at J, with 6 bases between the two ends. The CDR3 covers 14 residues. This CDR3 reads CASSQEPGSYEQYF. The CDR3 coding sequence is TGCGCCAGCAGCCAAGAGCCGGGCTCCTACGAGCAGTACTTC.

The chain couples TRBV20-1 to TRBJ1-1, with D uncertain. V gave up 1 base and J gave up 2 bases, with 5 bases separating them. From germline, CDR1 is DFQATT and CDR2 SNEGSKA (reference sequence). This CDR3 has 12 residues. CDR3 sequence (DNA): TGCAGTGCTAGAGTCAAAAACACTGAAGCTTTCTTT. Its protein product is CSARVKNTEAFF.

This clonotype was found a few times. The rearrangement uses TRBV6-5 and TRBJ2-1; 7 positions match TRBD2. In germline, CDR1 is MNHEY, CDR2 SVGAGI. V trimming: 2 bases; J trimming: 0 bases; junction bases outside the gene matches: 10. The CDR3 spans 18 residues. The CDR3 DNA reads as TGTGCCAGCAGTTACGGGTTGTCCGCGGGGGACTCCTACAATGAGCAGTTCTTC. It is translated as CASSYGLSAGDSYNEQFF.

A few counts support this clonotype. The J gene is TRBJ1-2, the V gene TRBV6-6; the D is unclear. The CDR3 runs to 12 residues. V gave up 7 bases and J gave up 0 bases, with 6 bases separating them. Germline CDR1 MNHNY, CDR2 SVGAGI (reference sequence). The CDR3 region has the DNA TGTGCCAGCACTCCAGCTAACTATGGCTACACCTTC. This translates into CASTPANYGYTF.

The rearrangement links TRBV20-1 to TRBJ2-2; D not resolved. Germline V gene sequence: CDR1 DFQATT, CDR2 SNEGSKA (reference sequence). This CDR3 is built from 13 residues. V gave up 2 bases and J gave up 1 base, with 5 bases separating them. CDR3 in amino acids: CSARRQNTGELFF. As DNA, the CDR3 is TGCAGTGCTAGAAGGCAGAACACCGGGGAGCTGTTTTTT.

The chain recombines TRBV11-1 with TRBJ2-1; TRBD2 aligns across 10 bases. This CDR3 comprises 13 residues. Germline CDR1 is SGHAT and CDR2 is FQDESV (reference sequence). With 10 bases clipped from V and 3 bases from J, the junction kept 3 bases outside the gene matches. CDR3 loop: CATERGGYNEQFF. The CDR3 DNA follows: TGTGCCACCGAGCGGGGGGGCTACAATGAGCAGTTCTTC.

Here the CDR3 reads CASSRRGADEQYV. The CDR3 DNA follows: TGTGCCAGCAGTCGCCGGGGGGCGGACGAGCAGTACGTC. This chain joins TRBV6-5 and TRBJ2-7, with D possibly being TRBD2 (7 bases). The CDR3 totals 13 residues. V lost 5 bases and J lost 5, with 13 bases in between. Germline V gene sequence: CDR1 MNHEY, CDR2 SVGAGI.

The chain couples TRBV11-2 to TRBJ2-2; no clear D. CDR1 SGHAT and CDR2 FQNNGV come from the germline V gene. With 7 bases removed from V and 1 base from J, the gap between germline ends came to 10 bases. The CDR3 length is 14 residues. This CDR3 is CASKVAENTGELFF. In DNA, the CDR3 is TGTGCCAGCAAGGTTGCAGAGAACACCGGGGAGCTGTTTTTT.

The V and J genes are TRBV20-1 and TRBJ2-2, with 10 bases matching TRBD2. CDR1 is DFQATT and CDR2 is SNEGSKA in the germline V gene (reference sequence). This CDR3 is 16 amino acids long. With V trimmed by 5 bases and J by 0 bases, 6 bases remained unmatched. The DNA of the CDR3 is TGCAGTGCTCGTTCTAGCGGGGGCCCGAACACCGGGGAGCTGTTTTTT. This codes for CSARSSGGPNTGELFF.

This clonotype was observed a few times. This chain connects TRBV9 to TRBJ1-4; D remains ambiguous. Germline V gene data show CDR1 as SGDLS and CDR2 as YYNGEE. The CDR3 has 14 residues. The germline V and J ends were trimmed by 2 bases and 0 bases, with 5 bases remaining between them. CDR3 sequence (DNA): TGTGCCAGCAGCGTCAGTACAACTAATGAAAAACTGTTTTTT. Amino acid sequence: CASSVSTTNEKLFF.

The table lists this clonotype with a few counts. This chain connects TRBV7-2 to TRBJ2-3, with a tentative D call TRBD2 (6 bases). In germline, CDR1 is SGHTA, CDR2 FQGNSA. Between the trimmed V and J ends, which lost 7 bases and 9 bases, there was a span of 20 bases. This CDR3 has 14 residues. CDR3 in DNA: TGTGCCAGCACCGGTTACGGCGGGGCCGCAACGCAGTATTTT. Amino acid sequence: CASTGYGGAATQYF.

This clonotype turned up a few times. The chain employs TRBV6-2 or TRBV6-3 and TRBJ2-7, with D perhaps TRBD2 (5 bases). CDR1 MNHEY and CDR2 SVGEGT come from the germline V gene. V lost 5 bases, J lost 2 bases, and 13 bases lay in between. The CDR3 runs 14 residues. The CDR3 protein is CASSPSSGTYEQYV. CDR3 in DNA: TGTGCCAGCAGTCCAAGCAGCGGAACCTACGAGCAGTACGTC.

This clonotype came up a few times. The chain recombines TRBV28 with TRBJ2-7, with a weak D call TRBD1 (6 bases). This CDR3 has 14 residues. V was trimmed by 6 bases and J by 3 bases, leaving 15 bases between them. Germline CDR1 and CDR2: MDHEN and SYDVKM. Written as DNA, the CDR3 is TGTGCCAGCAGCCCCGGACAGAACAGCTACGAGCAGTACGTC. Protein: CASSPGQNSYEQYV.

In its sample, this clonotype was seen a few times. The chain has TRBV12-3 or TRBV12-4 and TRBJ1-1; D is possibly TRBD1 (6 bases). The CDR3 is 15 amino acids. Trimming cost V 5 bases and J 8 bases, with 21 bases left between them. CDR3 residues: CASSLAYSGGREAFF. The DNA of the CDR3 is TGTGCCAGCAGTCTTGCTTATTCCGGGGGCCGAGAAGCTTTCTTT.

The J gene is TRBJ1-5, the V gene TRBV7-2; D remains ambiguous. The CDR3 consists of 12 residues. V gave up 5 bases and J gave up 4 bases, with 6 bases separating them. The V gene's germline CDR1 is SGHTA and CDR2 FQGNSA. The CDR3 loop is CASSQENQPQHF. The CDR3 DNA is TGTGCCAGCAGCCAGGAGAATCAGCCCCAGCATTTT. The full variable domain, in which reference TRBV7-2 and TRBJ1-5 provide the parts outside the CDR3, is GAGVSQSPSNKVTEKGKDVELRCDPISGHTALYWYRQSLGQGLEFLIYFQGNSAPDKSGLPSDRFSAERTGGSVSTLTIQRTQQEDSAVYLCASSQENQPQHFGDGTRLSIL.

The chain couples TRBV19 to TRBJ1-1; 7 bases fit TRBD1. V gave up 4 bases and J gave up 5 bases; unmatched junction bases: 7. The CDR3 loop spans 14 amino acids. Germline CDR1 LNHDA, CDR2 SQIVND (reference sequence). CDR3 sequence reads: CASSTTGAGTEAFF. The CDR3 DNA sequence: TGTGCCAGTAGTACAACAGGGGCTGGGACTGAAGCTTTCTTT.

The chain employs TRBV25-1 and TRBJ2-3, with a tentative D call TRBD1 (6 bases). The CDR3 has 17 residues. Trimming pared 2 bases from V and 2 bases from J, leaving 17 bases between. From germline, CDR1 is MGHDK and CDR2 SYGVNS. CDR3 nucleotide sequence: TGTGCCAGCAGTGAACGAATGGGGGCAGGGCCCACAGATACGCAGTATTTT. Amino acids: CASSERMGAGPTDTQYF.

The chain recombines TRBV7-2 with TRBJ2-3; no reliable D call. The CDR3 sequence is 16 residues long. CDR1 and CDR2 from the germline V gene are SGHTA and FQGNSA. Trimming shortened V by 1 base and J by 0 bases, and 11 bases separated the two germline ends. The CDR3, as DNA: TGTGCCAGCAGCTTAGGTGCGGAGCTTAGCACAGATACGCAGTATTTT. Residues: CASSLGAELSTDTQYF.

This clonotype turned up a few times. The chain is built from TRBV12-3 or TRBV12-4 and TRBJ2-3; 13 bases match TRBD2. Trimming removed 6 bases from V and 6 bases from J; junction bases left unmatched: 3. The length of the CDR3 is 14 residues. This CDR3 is CASRMTSGGDTQYF. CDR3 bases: TGTGCCAGCAGGATGACTAGCGGGGGGGATACGCAGTATTTT.

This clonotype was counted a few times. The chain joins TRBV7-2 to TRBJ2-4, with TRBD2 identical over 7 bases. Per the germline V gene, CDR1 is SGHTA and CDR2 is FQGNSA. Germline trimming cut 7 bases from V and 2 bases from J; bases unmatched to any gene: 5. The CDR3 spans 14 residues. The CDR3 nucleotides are TGTGCCAGCACCCTGGGAGGGACCAAAAACATTCAGTACTTC. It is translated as CASTLGGTKNIQYF.

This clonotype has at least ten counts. The CDR3 sequence: CASSPGGLQETQYF. CDR3 nucleotides: TGTGCCAGCAGTCCGGGGGGCCTCCAAGAGACCCAGTACTTC. The rearrangement links TRBV12-3 or TRBV12-4 to TRBJ2-5; possible D gene TRBD2, 7 bases. The CDR3 has 14 amino acids. V was trimmed by 5 bases and J by 1 base, leaving 11 bases between them.